The clone carrying this T cell receptor beta chain was detected only a few times. The sample is drawn from a study of blood T cell repertoires in COVID-19. Across the study: Both acute and convalescent COVID-19 samples were obtained from the United States, Italy and Spain.

Generated by immunoSEQ multiplex PCR, the TCRdb table keeps only in-frame clones and is missing some. The top ten clones hold around 1.8% of a sample with about 260,000 clones, almost 85% of them seen once. Trimming left V 5 bases short and J 12 bases short, with 13 bases between. The CDR3 totals 11 residues. Germline lookup yields CDR1 SGHTA and CDR2 FQGNSA. Sequencing input: peripheral blood. The chain uses TRBV7-2 and TRBJ1-2; D not resolved. The sequence was collected from a woman of 80 years or more with acute or convalescent COVID-19. The CDR3 DNA reads TGTGCCAGCAGCCCTCTAAAGGAGCACACCTTC. This translates into CASSPLKEHTF.